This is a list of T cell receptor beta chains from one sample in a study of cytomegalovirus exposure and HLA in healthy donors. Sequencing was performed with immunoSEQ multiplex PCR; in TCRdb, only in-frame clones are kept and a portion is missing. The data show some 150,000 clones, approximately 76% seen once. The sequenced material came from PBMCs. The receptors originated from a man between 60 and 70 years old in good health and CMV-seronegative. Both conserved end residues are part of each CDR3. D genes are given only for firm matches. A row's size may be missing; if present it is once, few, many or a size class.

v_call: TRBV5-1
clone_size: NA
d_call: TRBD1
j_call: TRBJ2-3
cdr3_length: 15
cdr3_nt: TGCGCCAGCAGCTTGGGGGGACAGGGCGCAGATACGCAGTATTTT
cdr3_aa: CASSLGGQGADTQYF

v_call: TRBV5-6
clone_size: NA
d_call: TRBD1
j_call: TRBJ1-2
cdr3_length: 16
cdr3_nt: TGTGCCAGCAGCTTTCGGACAGGGGGAGTTAACTATGGCTACACCTTC
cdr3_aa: CASSFRTGGVNYGYTF

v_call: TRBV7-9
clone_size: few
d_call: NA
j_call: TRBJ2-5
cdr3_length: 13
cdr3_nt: TGTGCCAGCAGCTTAGCCGGCAGGGGGACCCAGTACTTC
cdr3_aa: CASSLAGRGTQYF

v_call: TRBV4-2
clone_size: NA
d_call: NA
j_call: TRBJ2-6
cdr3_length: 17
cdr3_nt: TGTGCCAGCAGCCAAGATGACGGAGTGGCTGGGGCCAACGTCCTGACTTTC
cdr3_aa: CASSQDDGVAGANVLTF

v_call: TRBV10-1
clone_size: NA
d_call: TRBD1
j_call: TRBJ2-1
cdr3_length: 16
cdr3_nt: TGCGCCAGCTCTCAGGGGGGGACAGGGGGGTACAATGAGCAGTTCTTC
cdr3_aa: CASSQGGTGGYNEQFF

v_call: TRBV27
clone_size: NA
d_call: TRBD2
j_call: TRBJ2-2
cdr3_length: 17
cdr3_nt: TGTGCCAGCAGTAAACTAGCGGGAGGGCCTCGTACCGGGGAGCTGTTTTTT
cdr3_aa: CASSKLAGGPRTGELFF

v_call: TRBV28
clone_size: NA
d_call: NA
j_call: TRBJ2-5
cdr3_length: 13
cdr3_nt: TGTGCCAGCAGTTATCAGGGTACGGAGACCCAGTACTTC
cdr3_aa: CASSYQGTETQYF

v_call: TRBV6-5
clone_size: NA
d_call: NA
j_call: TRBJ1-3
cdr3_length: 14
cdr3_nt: TGTGCCAGCAGTTACGCCGAGGGTGGAAACACCATATATTTT
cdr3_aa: CASSYAEGGNTIYF

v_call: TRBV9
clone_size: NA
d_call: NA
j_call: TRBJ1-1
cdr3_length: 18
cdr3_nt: TGTGCCAGCAGCGCCCACCTCGGGACTCCTGAGATTGGGACTGAAGCTTTCTTT
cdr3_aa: CASSAHLGTPEIGTEAFF

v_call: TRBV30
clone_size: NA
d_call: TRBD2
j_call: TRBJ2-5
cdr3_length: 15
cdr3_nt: TGTGCCTGGATGGAGCGGGGGGGCTCTCAAGAGACCCAGTACTTC
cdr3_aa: CAWMERGGSQETQYF

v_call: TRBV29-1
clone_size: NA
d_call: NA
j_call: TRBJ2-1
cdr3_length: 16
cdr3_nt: TGCAGCGTTGGGTTCCCAGGACAGAGCTCCTACAATGAGCAGTTCTTC
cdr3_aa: CSVGFPGQSSYNEQFF

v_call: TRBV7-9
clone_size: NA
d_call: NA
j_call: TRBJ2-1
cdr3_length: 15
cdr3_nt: TGTGCCAGCTGGTCCGGGAGATCAGGATACAATGAGCAGTTCTTC
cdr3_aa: CASWSGRSGYNEQFF

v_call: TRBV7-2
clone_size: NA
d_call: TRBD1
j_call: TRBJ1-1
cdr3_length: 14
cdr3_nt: TGTGCCAGCAGCCTGGGACAGTGGAACACTGAAGCTTTCTTT
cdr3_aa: CASSLGQWNTEAFF

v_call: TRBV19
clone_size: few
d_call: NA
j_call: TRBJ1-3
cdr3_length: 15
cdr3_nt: TGTGCCAGTAAGTTCGCCGACGCGGGGAGAAACACCATATATTTT
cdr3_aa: CASKFADAGRNTIYF

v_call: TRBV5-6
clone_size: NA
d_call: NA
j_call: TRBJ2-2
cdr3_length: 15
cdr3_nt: TGTGCCAGCAGCGGGGAGCTGGTGGACACCGGGGAGCTGTTTTTT
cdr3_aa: CASSGELVDTGELFF

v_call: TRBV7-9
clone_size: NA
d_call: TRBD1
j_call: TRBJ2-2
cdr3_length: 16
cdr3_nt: TGTGCCAGCAAACGGGACACAGGGGGAAACACCGGGGAGCTGTTTTTT
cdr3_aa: CASKRDTGGNTGELFF

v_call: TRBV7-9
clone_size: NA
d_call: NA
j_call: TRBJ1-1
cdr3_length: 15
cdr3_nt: TGTGCCAGCAGCCCGTCGTCCGGGGGAGGCACTGAAGCTTTCTTT
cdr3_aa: CASSPSSGGGTEAFF

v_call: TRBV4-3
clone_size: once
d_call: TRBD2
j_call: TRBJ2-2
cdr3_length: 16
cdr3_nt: TGCGCCAGCAGCCAAGATCTGCGACTAGCGGCCGGGGAGCTGTTTTTT
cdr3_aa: CASSQDLRLAAGELFF

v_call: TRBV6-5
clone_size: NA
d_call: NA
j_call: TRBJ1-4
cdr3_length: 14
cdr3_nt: TGTGCCAGCAGCGTCAGGGAATTTGATGAAAAACTGTTTTTT
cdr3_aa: CASSVREFDEKLFF

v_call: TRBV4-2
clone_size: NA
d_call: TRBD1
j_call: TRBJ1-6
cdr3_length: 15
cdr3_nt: TGTGCCAGCAGCCAAGGGACAGGGTTTACTTCACCCCTCCACTTT
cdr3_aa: CASSQGTGFTSPLHF

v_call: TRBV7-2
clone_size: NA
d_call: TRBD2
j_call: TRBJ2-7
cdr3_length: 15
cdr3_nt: TGTGCCAGCAGCTTAGGACTAGCGGGAGGCCGCGAGCAGTACTTC
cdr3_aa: CASSLGLAGGREQYF